The rows below give T cell receptor beta chains drawn from one sample of a study of identical twins. Using its own MiXCR run on the 5' RACE reads, TCRdb lists one record per CDR3 protein. The sample has 350,000 to 500,000 distinct CDR3 sequences, approximately 18% seen once. The specimen was naive T cells sorted from blood. The receptor set was obtained from a man in his fifties in good health. The CDR3 runs from the conserved cysteine through the conserved F or W. D genes are given only for firm matches. Not all rows give a size; the values are once, few, many and, for expanded clones, a class.

cdr3_aa	cdr3_nt	clone_size	v_call	j_call	cdr3_length	d_call
CSASATGTPNTEAFF	TGCAGTGCTAGCGCCACCGGGACACCGAACACTGAAGCTTTCTTT	few	TRBV20-1	TRBJ1-1	15	-
CASSPWTDTQYF	TGTGCCAGCAGTCCCTGGACAGATACGCAGTATTTT	-	TRBV12-3/TRBV12-4	TRBJ2-3	12	-
CASSEGTALHF	TGTGCCAGCAGCGAAGGGACAGCCCTCCACTTT	-	TRBV3-1	TRBJ1-6	11	TRBD1
CASSPRRGRSSGANVLTF	TGTGCCAGCAGTCCTAGGAGGGGACGGAGCTCTGGGGCCAACGTCCTGACTTTC	few	TRBV12-3/TRBV12-4	TRBJ2-6	18	-
CASSFSSGEQYF	TGTGCCAGCAGCTTTTCTTCGGGGGAGCAGTACTTC	few	TRBV7-2	TRBJ2-7	12	-
CASSPSPAGGPDNEQFF	TGTGCCAGCAGCCCCTCCCCAGCGGGAGGGCCGGACAATGAGCAGTTCTTC	-	TRBV6-2/TRBV6-3	TRBJ2-1	17	TRBD2
CSVDGQGRTQYF	TGCAGCGTTGATGGACAGGGGAGGACCCAGTACTTC	few	TRBV29-1	TRBJ2-5	12	TRBD1
CASSPDRRGYTF	TGCGCCAGCAGCCCGGACAGGCGTGGCTACACCTTC	many	TRBV5-1	TRBJ1-2	12	TRBD1
CASSLDVGRRTNYEQYF	TGTGCCAGCAGCTTGGACGTTGGGCGTCGTACTAACTACGAGCAGTACTTC	-	TRBV5-4	TRBJ2-7	17	-
CSAGQGAVGYTF	TGCAGTGCTGGACAGGGGGCGGTGGGCTACACCTTC	-	TRBV20-1	TRBJ1-2	12	TRBD1
CASSLGPLSDYGYTF	TGTGCCAGCAGTTTGGGACCGCTGTCGGACTATGGCTACACCTTC	few	TRBV28	TRBJ1-2	15	-
CSVVEGQGNPLGEKLFF	TGCAGCGTAGTCGAGGGACAGGGCAACCCTCTAGGTGAAAAACTGTTTTTT	-	TRBV29-1	TRBJ1-4	17	TRBD1
CSVDSTGELFF	TGCAGCGTTGATAGCACCGGGGAGCTGTTTTTT	-	TRBV29-1	TRBJ2-2	11	-
CASSPRGQAYNEQFF	TGTGCCAGCTCACCACGAGGACAGGCCTACAATGAGCAGTTCTTC	few	TRBV18	TRBJ2-1	15	TRBD1
CASSLRDDGTDTQYF	TGCGCCAGCAGCTTGCGGGACGACGGAACAGATACGCAGTATTTT	many	TRBV5-1	TRBJ2-3	15	-
CASSSRDRVEETQYF	TGTGCCAGCAGTTCCCGGGACAGGGTAGAGGAGACCCAGTACTTC	many	TRBV7-8	TRBJ2-5	15	TRBD1
CASSFGLEMEQYF	TGTGCCAGCAGCTTTGGTCTGGAGATGGAGCAGTACTTC	many	TRBV7-2	TRBJ2-7	13	-
CASGSPGTSGYNEQFF	TGTGCTAGTGGTTCGCCCGGGACTAGCGGGTACAATGAGCAGTTCTTC	-	TRBV12-5	TRBJ2-1	16	TRBD2
CASSEVAGGTYEQYF	TGCGCCAGCAGCGAAGTAGCGGGAGGTACCTACGAGCAGTACTTC	-	TRBV5-1	TRBJ2-7	15	TRBD2
CSARRDGGNQPQHF	TGCAGTGCTAGAAGGGACGGGGGCAATCAGCCCCAGCATTTT	many	TRBV20-1	TRBJ1-5	14	-
CASRRYEDYEQYF	TGCGCCAGCAGGCGATACGAGGACTACGAGCAGTACTTC	many	TRBV5-1	TRBJ2-7	13	-
CATSASFTGELFF	TGTGCCACCAGTGCCAGCTTCACCGGGGAGCTGTTTTTT	-	TRBV24-1	TRBJ2-2	13	-
CSVVGDSGNTIYF	TGCAGCGTTGTAGGGGACTCTGGAAACACCATATATTTT	few	TRBV29-1	TRBJ1-3	13	-
CSANPTVGSADTQYF	TGCAGTGCAAACCCTACGGTGGGGTCGGCAGATACGCAGTATTTT	-	TRBV20-1	TRBJ2-3	15	-
CASRTEQAYYEQYF	TGTGCCAGCAGAACTGAACAGGCATACTACGAGCAGTACTTC	-	TRBV12-3/TRBV12-4	TRBJ2-7	14	-
CASSLGTSGPNTGELFF	TGTGCCAGCAGCTTGGGGACTAGCGGCCCGAACACCGGGGAGCTGTTTTTT	few	TRBV5-6	TRBJ2-2	17	TRBD2
CASSTRDRGDTQYF	TGTGCCAGCAGTACCCGGGACAGGGGGGATACGCAGTATTTT	many	TRBV12-3/TRBV12-4	TRBJ2-3	14	TRBD1
CASSFSGQPEAFF	TGCGCCAGCAGCTTTTCGGGACAGCCTGAAGCTTTCTTT	few	TRBV5-1	TRBJ1-1	13	TRBD1
CASSQVIGGQGRTEAFF	TGCGCCAGCAGCCAAGTCATTGGAGGACAGGGGAGGACTGAAGCTTTCTTT	-	TRBV4-1	TRBJ1-1	17	TRBD1
CASSQDTGGRTTEAFF	TGCGCCAGCAGCCAAGATACCGGGGGCCGGACCACTGAAGCTTTCTTT	-	TRBV4-3	TRBJ1-1	16	-